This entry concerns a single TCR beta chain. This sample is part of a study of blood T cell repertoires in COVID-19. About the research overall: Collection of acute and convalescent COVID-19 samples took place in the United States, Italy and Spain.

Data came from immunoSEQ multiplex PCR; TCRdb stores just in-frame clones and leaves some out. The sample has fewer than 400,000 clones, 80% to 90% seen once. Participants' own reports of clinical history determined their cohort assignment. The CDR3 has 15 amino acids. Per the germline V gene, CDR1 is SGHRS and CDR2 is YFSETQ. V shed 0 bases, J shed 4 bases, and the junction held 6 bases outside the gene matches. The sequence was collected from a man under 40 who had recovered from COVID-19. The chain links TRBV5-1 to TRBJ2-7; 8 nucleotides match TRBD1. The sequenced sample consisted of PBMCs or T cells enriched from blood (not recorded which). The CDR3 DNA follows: TGCGCCAGCAGCTTGGTGGGACAGGTAAATTACGAGCAGTACTTC. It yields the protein CASSLVGQVNYEQYF.